The 32 T cell receptor beta chains below all came from one sample that was sequenced in a study of technical replicates of blood from a few donors (dated by TCRdb to about 2017). The library was prepared using the immunoSEQ multiplex PCR assay. Here the immuneACCESS table is served through TCRdb, limited to in-frame sequences with V and J called. Missing clones are a known gap in these copies; in checked studies unresolved V genes cover under half, and the rest lacks a known reason. The sample table records some 63,000 clones; approximately 87% of these occur just once. The ten top clones hold about 5% of the sample. Input material: PBMCs. The source is a human donor in good health. Some clones in this sample may be carry-over from other donors' samples.

The chain carries TRBV7-8 and TRBJ2-2; 9 bases match TRBD2. CDR3 length: 16 residues. V was pared by 5 bases and J by 6 bases, with 10 bases of the junction left unmatched. Germline lookup yields CDR1 SGHVS and CDR2 FQNEAQ. CDR3 in amino acids: CASSPTVAGGPGELFF. DNA of the CDR3: TGTGCCAGCAGCCCAACCGTTGCGGGAGGGCCCGGGGAGCTGTTTTTT. Full variable domain (rest looked up from reference TRBV7-8 and TRBJ2-2): GAGVSQSPRYKVAKRGQDVALRCDPISGHVSLFWYQQALGQGPEFLTYFQNEAQLDKSGLPSDRFFAERPEGSVSTLKIQRTQQEDSAVYLCASSPTVAGGPGELFFGEGSRLTVL.

The chain employs TRBV25-1 and TRBJ1-6; D is perhaps TRBD1 (5 bases). The CDR3 covers 15 residues. V gave up 1 base and J gave up 6 bases, with 10 bases separating them. CDR1 MGHDK and CDR2 SYGVNS come from the germline V gene. The CDR3: CASSEWGRFNSPLHF. The CDR3 nucleotides are TGTGCCAGCAGTGAATGGGGCAGATTTAATTCACCCCTCCACTTT.

The chain recombines TRBV18 with TRBJ2-7; D not certain. There are 13 residues in the CDR3. Germline assignment: CDR1 KGHSH and CDR2 LQKENI. Trimming took 5 bases from V and 0 from J, leaving 8 bases between them. CDR3 nucleotides: TGTGCCAGCTCAACAACCCCCTCCTACGAGCAGTACTTC. The encoded protein is CASSTTPSYEQYF.

CDR3 DNA sequence: TGTGCCAGCAGCGTAGTGAACGGGGGCGAGCAGTACTTC. This gives the protein CASSVVNGGEQYF. The rearrangement joins TRBV9 to TRBJ2-7, with D tentatively TRBD2 (6 bases). This CDR3 comprises 13 residues. Trimming removed 0 bases at V and 6 bases at J, with 10 bases between. Germline-derived CDR1 and CDR2 are SGDLS and YYNGEE.

CDR3 loop: CASRKGINSPLHF. The DNA of the CDR3 is TGCGCCAGCAGAAAGGGGATTAATTCACCCCTCCACTTT. The chain has TRBV4-3 and TRBJ1-6, with a tentative D call TRBD1 (5 bases). Deletions cut 6 bases from V and 6 bases from J, with 9 bases between. Germline V gene lookup returns CDR1 LGHNA and CDR2 YSLEER. The CDR3 extends over 13 amino acids.

The chain employs TRBV21-1 and TRBJ2-5; TRBD2 reflects the table's D call only, with no check against the DNA. TRBV21-1 is a documented pseudogene. This CDR3 is 11 amino acids long. In DNA, the CDR3 is TGTGCCACCGGAGGTGGAGAGACCCAGTACTTC. This sequence encodes CATGGGETQYF.

The J gene is TRBJ1-2, the V gene TRBV29-1, with 7 nucleotides matching TRBD1. Germline V gene data show CDR1 as SQVTM and CDR2 as ANQGSEA. The CDR3 consists of 13 residues. Germline trimming cut 5 bases from V and 0 bases from J; bases unmatched to any gene: 3. The CDR3 loop is CSVLQGANYGYTF. CDR3 DNA sequence: TGCAGCGTTCTTCAGGGGGCTAACTATGGCTACACCTTC. Drawing the rest from reference TRBV29-1 and TRBJ1-2, the complete variable domain is SAVISQKPSRDICQRGTSLTIQCQVDSQVTMMFWYRQQPGQSLTLIATANQGSEATYESGFVIDKFPISRPNLTFSTLTVSNMSPEDSSIYLCSVLQGANYGYTFGSGTRLTVV.

This clone is a singleton in its sample. V gene TRBV11-3 combines with J gene TRBJ1-1, with TRBD1 matching over 7 bases. V shed 4 bases, J shed 3 bases, and the junction held 11 bases outside the gene matches. CDR1 and CDR2 (germline): SGHNT, YENEEA. The CDR3 has 16 amino acids. This CDR3 reads CASSSRQGTGDTEAFF. CDR3 nucleotides: TGTGCCAGCAGCTCCCGGCAAGGAACAGGGGACACTGAAGCTTTCTTT.

This chain uses TRBV9 with TRBJ2-7; no clear D gene. Germline CDR1 SGDLS, CDR2 YYNGEE. This CDR3 is built from 15 residues. The V and J ends lost 0 bases and 3 bases respectively, with 13 bases between them. CDR3 in amino acids: CASSVGSLTVYEQYF. In DNA, the CDR3 is TGTGCCAGCAGCGTAGGGTCCCTAACCGTCTACGAGCAGTACTTC.

The chain has TRBV5-8 and TRBJ1-1; 8 bases are a match to TRBD1. V shed 3 bases, J shed 0 bases, and the junction held 4 bases outside the gene matches. CDR3 size: 15 residues. Germline CDR1 reads SGHTS; CDR2 reads YDEGEE. The CDR3 here is CASSSRTGMNTEAFF. CDR3 coding DNA: TGTGCCAGCAGCTCGAGGACAGGGATGAACACTGAAGCTTTCTTT.

This rearrangement joins TRBV5-4 to TRBJ2-7; D gene uncertain. V lost 2 bases and J lost 3, with 9 bases in between. Germline V gene lookup returns CDR1 SGHNT and CDR2 YYREEE (reference sequence). CDR3 length: 13 residues. CDR3 DNA sequence: TGTGCCAGCAGCTTCTCTGCAGGCTACGAGCAGTACTTC. This codes for CASSFSAGYEQYF.

The chain's CDR3 is CASSSLAGGTRDTQYF. CDR3 sequence (DNA): TGTGCCAGCAGCTCCCTAGCGGGGGGCACCCGAGATACGCAGTATTTT. This rearrangement joins TRBV7-3 to TRBJ2-3; the match to TRBD2 covers 11 bases. Unmatched junction bases numbered 8, after V lost 4 bases and J lost 5 bases. Germline V lookup: CDR1 SGHTA, CDR2 FQGTGA. CDR3 length: 16 residues.

The chain employs TRBV4-2 and TRBJ2-1; possibly TRBD1 for D (7 bases). Trimming took 4 bases from V and 8 from J, leaving 18 bases between them. The germline V gene encodes CDR1 LGHNA and CDR2 YNFKEQ. The CDR3 sequence is 15 residues long. The CDR3 bases are TGTGCCAGCAGCCTTCTTGGAGGGGGCGAACATGAGCAGTTCTTC. Its translation is CASSLLGGGEHEQFF.

The chain is built from TRBV7-9 and TRBJ1-2; tentatively, D is TRBD1 (6 bases). CDR1 and CDR2 from the germline V gene are SEHNR and FQNEAQ (reference sequence). This CDR3 has 14 residues. Trimming took 1 base from V and 11 from J, leaving 17 bases between them. DNA of the CDR3: TGTGCCAGCAGCTTAGGAACAGGGCCTTTTAAGTACACCTTC. This sequence encodes CASSLGTGPFKYTF.

The V call is TRBV30, the J call TRBJ1-5, with 7 bases fitting TRBD1. Germline lookup yields CDR1 GTSNPN and CDR2 SVGIG (reference sequence). The V and J ends lost 0 bases and 4 bases, in that order; junction bases with no gene match: 6. CDR3 length: 15 amino acids. CDR3 nucleotide sequence: TGTGCCTGGAGTGTAAGACAGGGTGGTAATCAGCCCCAGCATTTT. This gives the protein CAWSVRQGGNQPQHF. The full variable domain, its missing parts supplied by reference TRBV30 and TRBJ1-5, is SQTIHQWPATLVQPVGSPLSLECTVEGTSNPNLYWYRQAAGRGLQLLFYSVGIGQISSEVPQNLSASRPQDRQFILSSKKLLLSDSGFYLCAWSVRQGGNQPQHFGDGTRLSIL.

This chain links TRBV27 with TRBJ2-5; D is unclear. The CDR3 totals 13 residues. With 6 bases removed from V and 4 bases from J, the gap between germline ends came to 12 bases. Germline V gene lookup returns CDR1 MNHEY and CDR2 SMNVEV (reference sequence). CDR3 protein: CASSPYPIETQYF. DNA for the CDR3: TGTGCCAGCAGCCCCTACCCCATAGAGACCCAGTACTTC.

The rearrangement joins TRBV21-1 to TRBJ2-1; TRBD2, the D gene given by the table, was not confirmed from the DNA. TRBV21-1 is reported as a pseudogene. The CDR3 is 17 amino acids. The CDR3 coding sequence is TGTGCCAGCAGCACTCGGACTAGCGGGAGAGAGGACAATGAGCAGTTCTTC. This gives the protein CASSTRTSGREDNEQFF.

The chain couples TRBV29-1 to TRBJ2-5; tentatively, D is TRBD2 (5 bases). Germline V gene lookup returns CDR1 SQVTM and CDR2 ANQGSEA. This CDR3 contains 12 residues. Deletions cut 4 bases from V and 2 bases from J, with 8 bases between. CDR3: CSVARGQETQYF. Here the CDR3 DNA reads TGCAGCGTTGCTCGGGGTCAAGAGACCCAGTACTTC.

The chain links TRBV30 to TRBJ2-7; TRBD2 agrees at 8 bases. The CDR3 is made up of 14 amino acids. CDR1 GTSNPN and CDR2 SVGIG come from the germline V gene (reference sequence). The J segment lost 3 bases and the V segment lost 5 bases, leaving 9 bases of the junction unmatched. The CDR3 region has the DNA TGTGCCTGGGGCTCGGGAGGGCCTAGCTACGAGCAGTACTTC. Translating it yields CAWGSGGPSYEQYF. Combining the CDR3 with reference TRBV30 and TRBJ2-7 gives the whole variable domain SQTIHQWPATLVQPVGSPLSLECTVEGTSNPNLYWYRQAAGRGLQLLFYSVGIGQISSEVPQNLSASRPQDRQFILSSKKLLLSDSGFYLCAWGSGGPSYEQYFGPGTRLTVT.

The chain recombines TRBV4-2 with TRBJ1-2; TRBD1 is a possible D gene (5 bases). V lost 0 bases and J lost 4, with 12 bases in between. The germline V gene has CDR1 LGHNA and CDR2 YNFKEQ. CDR3 length equals 15 residues. CDR3 sequence (DNA): TGTGCCAGCAGCCAAGATTATGGGGGAGGCTATGGCTACACCTTC. Encoded protein: CASSQDYGGGYGYTF.

This clone turned up a few times. V and J are TRBV5-1 and TRBJ1-5; 7 bases align to TRBD1. The CDR3 runs to 15 residues. The germline CDR1 and CDR2 sequences are SGHRS and YFSETQ. The V gene end was trimmed by 4 bases and the J gene end by 3 bases; junction bases not matched to a gene: 7. CDR3 protein: CASSTTGEPNQPQHF. DNA of the CDR3: TGCGCCAGCAGCACCACAGGGGAACCCAATCAGCCCCAGCATTTT.

The CDR3 nucleotides are TGCGCCAGCAGCCAAGGTGGCAGGGGGCGCACAGATACGCAGTATTTT. It yields the protein CASSQGGRGRTDTQYF. V is TRBV4-1 and J is TRBJ2-3; 8 nucleotides match TRBD1. Per germline, CDR1 MGHRA and CDR2 YSYEKL. Trimming removed 1 base from V and 1 base from J; junction bases left unmatched: 4. The CDR3 sequence is 16 residues long.

This clone was recorded only once. The gene calls are TRBV5-1 and TRBJ1-1, with D hard to call. The V gene lost 0 bases and the J gene lost 3 bases, with 6 bases spanning the gap. The CDR3 spans 13 residues. Germline loops: CDR1 SGHRS, CDR2 YFSETQ. The chain's CDR3 is CASSLVADTEAFF. CDR3 coding DNA: TGCGCCAGCAGCTTGGTAGCGGACACTGAAGCTTTCTTT. Based on the CDR3 plus reference TRBV5-1 and TRBJ1-1, the full variable domain is KAGVTQTPRYLIKTRGQQVTLSCSPISGHRSVSWYQQTPGQGLQFLFEYFSETQRNKGNFPGRFSGRQFSNSRSEMNVSTLELGDSALYLCASSLVADTEAFFGQGTRLTVV.

The gene calls are TRBV9 and TRBJ2-2; the match to TRBD2 covers 11 bases. The junction had 4 bases not matched to a gene; V was cut back by 5 bases and J by 1 base. The germline V gene encodes CDR1 SGDLS and CDR2 YYNGEE. The CDR3 length is 16 residues. CDR3 in amino acids: CASRPTSGGNTGELFF. The CDR3 nucleotides are TGTGCCAGCAGGCCTACTAGCGGGGGGAACACCGGGGAGCTGTTTTTT.

This rearrangement joins TRBV6-1 to TRBJ1-2; D is undetermined. Trimming cost V 0 bases and J 0 bases, with 8 bases left between them. Germline CDR1 MNHNS, CDR2 SASEGT. This CDR3 is 15 amino acids long. As DNA, the CDR3 is TGTGCCAGCAGTGAAGCGGGAGGGCCTAACTATGGCTACACCTTC. This sequence encodes CASSEAGGPNYGYTF.

The chain uses TRBV25-1 and TRBJ2-7; possible D gene TRBD2, 6 bases. CDR3 size: 15 residues. CDR1 MGHDK and CDR2 SYGVNS come from the germline V gene. V lost 2 bases and J 5 bases, leaving 16 bases between the germline ends. CDR3 protein: CASSETSRMGNEQYF. CDR3 in DNA: TGTGCCAGCAGTGAAACTAGCAGGATGGGGAACGAGCAGTACTTC.

The chain is built from TRBV6-5 and TRBJ1-4; 10 nucleotides match TRBD1. Germline CDR1 reads MNHEY; CDR2 reads SVGAGI. The CDR3 runs to 15 residues. V lost 6 bases and J lost 8; bases outside the gene matches: 9. CDR3 bases: TGTGCCAGCAGACTAGACAGGGGGCACCGGGAAAAACTGTTTTTT. This translates into CASRLDRGHREKLFF.

This clone came up once. DNA for the CDR3: TGTGCTAGTGGTCCGAGCGGGAGTGGCACCGGGGAGCTGTTTTTT. Protein: CASGPSGSGTGELFF. This chain links TRBV12-5 with TRBJ2-2, with 8 bases fitting TRBD2. The CDR3 is made up of 15 amino acids. Germline assignment: CDR1 LGHNT and CDR2 FRNRAP. V shed 5 bases, J shed 4 bases, and the junction held 6 bases outside the gene matches.

This chain connects TRBV5-6 to TRBJ2-7; tentatively, D is TRBD1 (6 bases). The CDR3 sequence is 13 residues long. The germline V gene has CDR1 SGHDT and CDR2 YYEEEE. V lost 4 bases to trimming and J lost 6 bases, with 14 bases between them. The CDR3 here is CASSNPRGSEQYF. The CDR3 DNA is TGTGCCAGCAGCAACCCTAGGGGGTCCGAGCAGTACTTC.

This chain connects TRBV6-5 to TRBJ1-6, with TRBD1 as a possible D gene (6 bases). V lost 5 bases, J lost 7 bases, and 15 bases lay in between. Germline-derived CDR1 and CDR2 are MNHEY and SVGAGI. CDR3 length: 15 residues. The DNA for the CDR3 is TGTGCCAGCAGTCCTACAGGGTCGGGAAATTCACCCCTCCACTTT. Amino acids: CASSPTGSGNSPLHF.

This chain links TRBV4-2 with TRBJ2-7, with 10 bases that match TRBD2. Germline CDR1 and CDR2: LGHNA and YNFKEQ. V lost 0 bases and J lost 1; bases outside the gene matches: 6. The length of the CDR3 is 17 residues. The CDR3 nucleotides are TGTGCCAGCAGCCAAGAAGGGAGCGGGGGGGGTTCCTACGAGCAGTACTTC. As protein: CASSQEGSGGGSYEQYF.

The rearrangement uses TRBV2 and TRBJ1-3, with TRBD1 as a possible D gene (5 bases). The CDR3 runs to 15 residues. Looked up from germline, CDR1 is SNHLY and CDR2 is FYNNEI. V gave up 10 bases and J gave up 0 bases, with 16 bases separating them. The CDR3 loop is CATRGLLISGNTIYF. CDR3 nucleotides: TGTGCCACAAGGGGACTTCTTATCTCTGGAAACACCATATATTTT. Complete variable domain (other parts from reference TRBV2 and TRBJ1-3): EPEVTQTPSHQVTQMGQEVILRCVPISNHLYFYWYRQILGQKVEFLVSFYNNEISEKSEIFDDQFSVERPDGSNFTLKIRSTKLEDSAMYFCATRGLLISGNTIYFGEGSWLTVV.